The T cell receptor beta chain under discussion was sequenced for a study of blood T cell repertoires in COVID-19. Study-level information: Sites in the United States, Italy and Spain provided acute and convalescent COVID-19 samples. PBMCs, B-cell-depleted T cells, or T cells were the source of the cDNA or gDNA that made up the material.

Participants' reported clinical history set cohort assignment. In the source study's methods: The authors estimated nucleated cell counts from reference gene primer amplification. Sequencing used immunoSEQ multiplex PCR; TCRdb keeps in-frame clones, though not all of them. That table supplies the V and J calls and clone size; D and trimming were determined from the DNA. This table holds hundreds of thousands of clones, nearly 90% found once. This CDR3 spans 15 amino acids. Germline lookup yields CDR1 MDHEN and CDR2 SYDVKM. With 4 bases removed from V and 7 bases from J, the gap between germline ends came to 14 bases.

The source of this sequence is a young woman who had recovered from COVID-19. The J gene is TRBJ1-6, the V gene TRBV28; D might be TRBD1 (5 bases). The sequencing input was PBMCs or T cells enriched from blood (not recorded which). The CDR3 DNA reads TGTGCCAGCAGTTCCCAGGCTAGGGGAAATTCACCCCTCCACTTT. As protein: CASSSQARGNSPLHF. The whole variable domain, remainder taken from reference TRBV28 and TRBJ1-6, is DVKVTQSSRYLVKRTGEKVFLECVQDMDHENMFWYRQDPGLGLRLIYFSYDVKMKEKGDIPEGYSVSREKKERFSLILESASTNQTSMYLCASSSQARGNSPLHFGNGTRLTVT.